The present entry profiles one T cell receptor beta chain with its context. Measured with immunoSEQ multiplex PCR; TCRdb has only the in-frame clones, and not every one. This table has about 2.4 million clones, 80% to 95% appearing once. CDR1 and CDR2 from the germline V gene are KGHSH and LQKENI. CDR3 length: 14 amino acids. Trimming pared 3 bases from V and 6 bases from J, leaving 12 bases between. This entry comes from a study of shared clonotypes between healthy human individuals. The rearrangement uses TRBV18 and TRBJ1-5; D remains unclear. This TCR was sampled from a young man in good health. Some clones in this sample may be carry-over from other donors' samples. The sequenced material came from naive CD4+ T cells from PBMCs. As to subset: CD45RA+ positively selected. In DNA form, the CDR3 reads TGTGCCAGCTCACCCGACAAACGGCTTCAGCCCCAGCATTTT. Encoded protein: CASSPDKRLQPQHF.